The T cell receptor (beta chain) described here comes from a study of blood T cell repertoires in COVID-19. Study at large: PBMCs, B-cell-depleted T cells, or T cells provided the cDNA or gDNA that made up the material.

Generated by immunoSEQ multiplex PCR, the TCRdb table keeps only in-frame clones and is missing some. The sample contains 250,000 to 300,000 clones, over 75% of which appear only once. CDR3 length: 14 residues. Per the germline V gene, CDR1 is SGHDT and CDR2 is YYEEEE. V dropped 3 bases and J dropped 5 bases, with 11 bases sitting between them. The V gene is TRBV5-6, the J gene TRBJ2-2, with D perhaps TRBD1 (6 bases). Sequencing was performed on peripheral blood. The sequence derives from a man between 50 and 59 years old with active or convalescent COVID-19. CDR3 sequence (DNA): TGTGCCAGCAGCTGGGGGCCCGGAACCGGGGAGCTGTTTTTT. Encoded protein: CASSWGPGTGELFF.